A single sample gave rise to the 32 T cell receptor beta chains below, sequenced in a study of tumor and adjacent non-tumor tissue in lung cancer. Three rounds of nested PCR, following a modified ARM-PCR protocol, produced the TCRbeta library. TCRdb analysed the multiplex PCR reads with MiXCR anew, one entry per CDR3 protein. Among about 93,000 distinct CDR3 sequences listed, around 57% were seen once. RNA was extracted from bulk tissue without any cell sorting. The specimen sequenced was lung tumor tissue. The receptors come from a man aged 70-80 years with non-small cell lung cancer.

A remark on this clonotype: Given a much more abundant clone one base away, this may be a read error. The conserved phenylalanine or tryptophan is not found at the CDR3 terminus, so this likely reflects a read error. The DNA is left out, because the CDR3 cannot be placed on it with certainty; the CDR3 is given as TCRdb lists it. The chain employs TRBV6-4 and TRBJ1-1; the D segment call TRBD1 is taken from the table without a DNA check. The germline gives CDR1 MRHNA, CDR2 SNTAGT. From its first to its last residue, the CDR3 has 10 amino acids. The CDR3 reads CASNHTGTPS.

The genes are TRBV11-3 and TRBJ2-1; TRBD2 agrees at 10 bases. The CDR3 extends over 15 amino acids. Germline CDR1 reads SGHNT; CDR2 reads YENEEA. CDR3 region: CVMSLLAGVNNEQFF. CDR3 in DNA: TGTGTCATGAGCCTTCTAGCGGGGGTTAACAATGAGCAGTTCTTC.

Of note for this clonotype: This may come from a read error, since a much larger clone is one base off. The gene calls are TRBV20-1 and TRBJ2-1, with a possible D match to TRBD1 (6 bases). Germline V gene data show CDR1 as DFQATT and CDR2 as SNEGSKA (reference sequence). CDR3 size: 13 residues. V shed 6 bases and J shed 5 bases, with 14 bases lying between them. CDR3: CSALLTGNNEQFF. The CDR3 bases are TGCAGTGCCCTATTAACAGGGAACAATGAGCAGTTCTTC.

On this clonotype: Without the conserved terminal phenylalanine or tryptophan, this CDR3 likely stems from a read error. The chain employs TRBV10-3 and TRBJ2-2, with 7 bases fitting TRBD2. This CDR3 is built from 15 residues. Per the germline V gene, CDR1 is ENHRY and CDR2 is SYGVKD. The CDR3 spells CAIKVGGGNTGKLFS. CDR3 coding DNA: TGTGCCATCAAGGTCGGGGGAGGGAACACCGGGAAGCTGTTTTCT.

This clonotype was counted ten times or more. The V call is TRBV13, the J call TRBJ2-7; 8 bases are a match to TRBD2. The V gene's germline CDR1 is PRHDT and CDR2 FYEKMQ (reference sequence). V was pared by 3 bases and J by 4 bases, with 8 bases of the junction left unmatched. The CDR3 loop spans 15 amino acids. The CDR3 protein is CASSLIAGGKYEQYF. CDR3 nucleotide sequence: TGTGCCAGCAGCTTGATCGCGGGGGGAAAATACGAGCAGTACTTC.

As for this clonotype: The junction does not match germline at one end; this may be a read error. This chain links TRBV20-1 with TRBJ2-2, with 8 bases that match TRBD1. From germline, CDR1 is DFQATT and CDR2 SNEGSKA (reference sequence). The CDR3 length is 15 residues. The CDR3 DNA sequence: TGCAGTGCTAGAGTCTCAGGGGGCGGTACCCTGGAGCTATTTTTT. It encodes CSARVSGGGTLELFF.

Comments on this clonotype: A much larger clone differs from this one at a single base, so this may be a read error. The chain combines TRBV5-4 with TRBJ2-2; D is possibly TRBD1 or TRBD2 (6 bases each). The V and J ends lost 6 bases and 6 bases respectively, with 24 bases between them. The CDR3 consists of 17 residues. Germline V gene data show CDR1 as SGHNT and CDR2 as YYREEE (reference sequence). The CDR3 sequence is CASNPPLQGRRAGELFF. The CDR3 bases are TGTGCCAGCAACCCGCCATTGCAGGGGCGGAGGGCCGGGGAGCTGTTTTTT.

This clonotype was picked up a small number of times. The chain links TRBV10-3 to TRBJ2-3; D is possibly TRBD2 (5 bases). Germline CDR1 is ENHRY and CDR2 is SYGVKD. This CDR3 region has 15 residues. V lost 11 bases to trimming and J lost 4 bases, with 22 bases between them. The CDR3 is CAVQRRAEFADTQYF. CDR3 DNA sequence: TGTGCCGTTCAGCGGCGGGCAGAATTCGCAGATACGCAGTATTTT.

To note about this clonotype: At one of its ends the junction is not consistent with the germline gene, which may arise from a read error. The chain couples TRBV12-3 or TRBV12-4 to TRBJ2-5; tentatively, D is TRBD1 or TRBD2 (5 bases each). The CDR3 is 13 residues long. The CDR3 loop reads CISSLWDGEIQYF. The CDR3 DNA reads TGTATCAGCAGTTTGTGGGACGGAGAGATCCAGTACTTC.

Note on this clonotype: A much larger clone sits a single nucleotide away, making a read error possible. The rearrangement joins TRBV6-1 to TRBJ2-2; possible D gene TRBD1, 5 bases. The germline V gene has CDR1 MNHNS and CDR2 SASEGT. V lost 4 bases, J lost 2 bases, and 17 bases lay in between. The CDR3 is made up of 17 amino acids. The CDR3 coding sequence is TGTGCCAGCAGTGCCCATGTAGCTCAGGGAAACACCGGGGAGCTGTTTTTT. Protein product: CASSAHVAQGNTGELFF.

This clonotype occurred many times. This chain uses TRBV7-9 with TRBJ1-2; 8 positions match TRBD1. CDR3 size: 16 residues. The V gene's germline CDR1 is SEHNR and CDR2 FQNEAQ (reference sequence). The trim removed 6 bases at V and 5 bases at J, leaving 14 bases unmatched. CDR3 loop: CASRSSSTGAEYGYTF. CDR3 DNA: TGTGCCAGCAGATCCTCCTCGACAGGGGCTGAGTATGGCTACACCTTC.

Of note for this clonotype: This CDR3 is missing its conserved last phenylalanine or tryptophan, likely due to a read error. The genes are TRBV5-1 and TRBJ2-3; 12 bases align to TRBD2. Trimming at V came to 10 bases and at J to 2 bases, leaving 5 bases not matched to a gene. Germline lookup yields CDR1 SGHRS and CDR2 YFSETQ. The length of the CDR3 is 14 residues. CDR3 coding DNA: TGCGCCTCCCGGACTAGCGGGAACACAGATACGCAGTATATT. Translating it yields CASRTSGNTDTQYI.

This clonotype showed up many times. The chain carries TRBV29-1 and TRBJ1-2; D is unclear. The CDR3 is 16 residues long. Trimming shortened V by 7 bases and J by 0 bases, and 21 bases separated the two germline ends. CDR1 SQVTM and CDR2 ANQGSEA come from the germline V gene. The CDR3 DNA reads as TGCAGCGCCGCGGTTCTGTCGGGTTCCTCTAACTATGGCTACACCTTC. Translated: CSAAVLSGSSNYGYTF.

This clonotype was seen repeatedly, ten times or more. CDR3 in amino acids: CASSEALRGSYNEQFF. The CDR3 DNA sequence: TGTGCCAGCAGTGAAGCGCTCAGGGGCTCCTACAATGAGCAGTTCTTC. V gene TRBV6-1 combines with J gene TRBJ2-1; a possible D gene is TRBD1 (6 bases). CDR1 is MNHNS and CDR2 is SASEGT in the germline V gene. CDR3 length equals 16 residues. Trimming removed 0 bases at V and 0 bases at J, with 9 bases between.

Regarding this clonotype: At one end, the junction sequence differs from germline, possibly due to a read error. The V gene is TRBV29-1, the J gene TRBJ2-5; D ambiguous. The CDR3 is made up of 14 amino acids. Germline V lookup: CDR1 SQVTM, CDR2 ANQGSEA. CDR3 sequence: CSVQIQWYQEAQYF. CDR3 nucleotides: TGCAGCGTCCAAATTCAGTGGTACCAAGAGGCCCAGTACTTT.

There are a few counts of this clonotype. A read error may be the cause here, since a much bigger clone is one base away. The V and J genes are TRBV12-3 or TRBV12-4 and TRBJ1-1, with D possibly TRBD1 on 5 matching bases. The length of the CDR3 is 13 residues. V was cut by 11 bases and J by 4 bases, with 17 bases left in between. The CDR3 nucleotides read TGTGCCGGCAATTCGGGGGGTTTCACTGAAGCTTTCTTT. Protein sequence: CAGNSGGFTEAFF.

The J gene is TRBJ2-5, the V gene TRBV20-1, with 10 bases matching TRBD2. V shed 3 bases, J shed 5 bases, and the junction held 0 bases outside the gene matches. Per the germline V gene, CDR1 is DFQATT and CDR2 is SNEGSKA (reference sequence). This CDR3 comprises 12 residues. The CDR3 spells CSARTSGETQYF. In DNA form, the CDR3 reads TGCAGTGCTAGGACTAGCGGGGAGACCCAGTACTTC.

Remarks on this clonotype: A clone one base away is much larger, so this may be a read error. The chain joins TRBV4-1 to TRBJ2-7; 9 nucleotides agree with TRBD1. The CDR3 covers 15 residues. The V gene end was trimmed by 4 bases and the J gene end by 3 bases; junction bases not matched to a gene: 7. From germline, CDR1 is MGHRA and CDR2 YSYEKL. The CDR3 sequence: CASSPEQGASYEQYV. As DNA, the CDR3 is TGCGCCAGCAGCCCAGAACAGGGGGCGAGCTACGAGCAGTACGTC.

This clonotype occurred once. As DNA, the CDR3 is TGTGCCAGCAGCCTGAAGGGCAGGGGCCTCCGGGAGTCCCAGTACTTC. Its protein is CASSLKGRGLRESQYF. The chain carries TRBV28 and TRBJ2-5; TRBD1 or TRBD2 may be the D gene (6 bases each). The germline V and J ends were trimmed by 6 bases and 9 bases, with 26 bases remaining between them. Germline CDR1 MDHEN, CDR2 SYDVKM. CDR3 length equals 16 residues.

Remarks on this clonotype: A much larger clone sits a single nucleotide away, making a read error possible. The chain is built from TRBV7-9 and TRBJ2-5, with 12 positions matching TRBD2. The V gene end was trimmed by 7 bases and the J gene end by 9 bases; junction bases not matched to a gene: 18. Germline lookup yields CDR1 SEHNR and CDR2 FQNEAQ (reference sequence). This CDR3 is 17 amino acids long. The CDR3 sequence is CASNNLAGGTQEKAQYF. The CDR3 nucleotides read TGTGCCAGCAACAACCTAGCGGGAGGGACCCAAGAGAAGGCCCAGTACTTC.

Of note for this clonotype: This is likely a read error, given that the CDR3 carries no conserved phenylalanine or tryptophan at its end. V usage is TRBV5-1 and J usage is TRBJ2-7; perhaps TRBD1 as D (6 bases). The V gene lost 1 base and the J gene lost 3 bases, with 14 bases spanning the gap. CDR3 length: 15 residues. Germline lookup yields CDR1 SGHRS and CDR2 YFSETQ. CDR3 DNA sequence: TGCGCCAGCAGCTTGCCGGCAGGGGATGGCTACGAGCAGTACCTC. Protein product: CASSLPAGDGYEQYL.

As to this clonotype: A single base separates this from a much larger clone, so it may be a read error. The rearrangement links TRBV6-1 to TRBJ2-5, with D hard to call. The CDR3 covers 11 residues. Germline CDR1 MNHNS, CDR2 SASEGT. The CDR3 DNA sequence: TGTGCCAGTCCCTTCGGCGAGACCCACTACTTC. Translated, it gives CASPFGETHYF.

The genes are TRBV28 and TRBJ2-7; D perhaps matches TRBD2 (5 bases). The V end was cut by 5 bases, the J end by 3 bases, with 23 bases between. Germline V CDR1 and CDR2: MDHEN, SYDVKM. The CDR3 totals 17 residues. This CDR3 is CASSPPTPGEFDYEQYF. Here the CDR3 DNA reads TGTGCCAGCAGTCCCCCTACGCCCGGGGAGTTCGACTACGAGCAGTACTTC.

This clonotype was seen a few times. This chain joins TRBV6-6 and TRBJ2-1, with unresolved D. This CDR3 comprises 13 residues. Trimming shortened V by 9 bases and J by 7 bases, and 16 bases separated the two germline ends. Germline values: CDR1 MNHNY, CDR2 SVGAGI (reference sequence). Written as DNA, the CDR3 is TGTGCCAGTAGAGCGAAGACGTGGAATGAGCAGTTCTTC. Protein product: CASRAKTWNEQFF.

This clonotype was seen just once. One end of the junction does not line up with germline, which may come from a read error. The J gene is TRBJ2-1, the V gene TRBV12-3 or TRBV12-4, with a possible D match to TRBD2 (6 bases). The CDR3 extends over 15 amino acids. DNA of the CDR3: TGTGCGAGCAGCACGGGACTCAGATCCTACAATGAACAGTTCTTC. Amino acids: CASSTGLRSYNEQFF.

This clonotype was recorded many times. The chain links TRBV12-3 or TRBV12-4 to TRBJ1-5; 9 positions match TRBD1. This CDR3 has 16 amino acids. V lost 3 bases, J lost 2 bases, and 5 bases stayed unmatched. The CDR3 sequence: CASSLTGGSGNQPQHF. As DNA, the CDR3 is TGTGCCAGCAGTTTGACAGGGGGGAGTGGCAATCAGCCCCAGCATTTT.

This clonotype has only a few counts. The genes are TRBV30 and TRBJ1-1, with D uncertain. V dropped 1 base and J dropped 2 bases, with 8 bases sitting between them. The CDR3 runs to 13 residues. Germline V CDR1 and CDR2: GTSNPN, SVGIG (reference sequence). The CDR3: CAWSAGFNTEAFF. The DNA for the CDR3 is TGTGCCTGGAGTGCCGGCTTTAACACTGAAGCTTTCTTT.

CDR3 sequence: CASSMHPGGAKNIQYF. CDR3 DNA sequence: TGTGCCAGCAGTATGCACCCAGGGGGAGCCAAAAACATTCAGTACTTC. The chain couples TRBV6-5 to TRBJ2-4, with 7 bases aligning to TRBD1. Germline lookup yields CDR1 MNHEY and CDR2 SVGAGI. The CDR3 is made up of 16 amino acids. After removal of 5 bases from V and 0 bases from J, the junction contained 7 bases not matched to a gene.

Regarding this clonotype: Its ends do not fully match the called genes, so a read error is possible. V and J are TRBV4-1 and TRBJ2-7, with 11 bases lining up with TRBD2. CDR1 and CDR2 from the germline V gene are MGHRA and YSYEKL. This CDR3 spans 17 amino acids. Here the CDR3 reads CTSSQEEGTSGTYEQYF. The CDR3 DNA reads TGCACCAGCAGCCAAGAGGAAGGGACTAGCGGTACCTATGAGCAGTACTTC.

This clonotype occurred many times. The genes are TRBV20-1 and TRBJ2-5; 9 bases map to TRBD1. The length of the CDR3 is 14 residues. V lost 5 bases, J lost 5 bases, and 9 bases stayed unmatched. Germline CDR1 reads DFQATT; CDR2 reads SNEGSKA (reference sequence). The CDR3 DNA reads as TGCAGTGCTTTTGCCGGGACAGGGAAGGAGACCCAGTACTTC. Protein: CSAFAGTGKETQYF.

Comment on this clonotype: Because the CDR3 is missing its conserved closing phenylalanine or tryptophan, this is likely a read error. This chain links TRBV5-4 with TRBJ2-5, with a possible D match to TRBD2 (5 bases). Per the germline V gene, CDR1 is SGHNT and CDR2 is YYREEE (reference sequence). The CDR3 runs to 14 residues. This chain's CDR3 is CTSCLEAYQETQYY. The DNA of the CDR3 is TGTACCAGCTGCTTGGAGGCGTACCAAGAGACCCAGTACTAC.

Turning to this clonotype: Relative to the germline gene, one junction end is altered; a read error may explain this. The chain's CDR3 is CASLQGHSNQSQHF. In DNA form, the CDR3 reads TGTGCGAGTTTACAGGGCCATAGCAATCAGTCCCAGCATTTT. This rearrangement joins TRBV6-6 to TRBJ1-5; D might be TRBD1 (6 bases). The CDR3 length is 14 residues. Germline-derived CDR1 and CDR2 are MNHNY and SVGAGI (reference sequence).